Presented here are 6 T cell receptor beta chains from one specimen sequenced in a study of regulatory T cells in long-lasting Graves disease. With iRepertoire HTBI primers and Arm-PCR of CDR3 regions, TCR beta libraries were built. TCRdb independently ran MiXCR on the multiplex PCR reads; one entry per CDR3 protein. The sample lists 350,000 to 450,000 distinct CDR3 sequences; roughly 15% were seen once. As for time point: newly diagnosed GD, antithyroid drugs for less than 3 months. Following extraction of RNA from PBMCs, that RNA was used to make the TCR library. These records were also assigned to another study, of T cells in Graves' hyperthyroidism and ophthalmopathy.

The starting material was peripheral blood mononuclear cells (PBMCs), obtained at new diagnosis, from a patient treated with antithyroid drugs. The receptors stem from a woman aged 40 to 55 with Graves disease.

This clonotype came up many times. The chain has TRBV5-6 and TRBJ1-6; the D is unclear. CDR1 and CDR2 from the germline V gene are SGHDT and YYEEEE. Trimming took off 2 bases at V and 9 bases at J, with 6 bases between the two ends. The CDR3 covers 12 residues. CDR3 nucleotide sequence: TGTGCCAGCAGCTTTCCTCGTTCACCCCTCCACTTT. Translated, it gives CASSFPRSPLHF.

The chain combines TRBV27 with TRBJ2-1; 10 nucleotides match TRBD1. The CDR3 contains 16 residues. From germline, CDR1 is MNHEY and CDR2 SMNVEV (reference sequence). J was trimmed by 8 bases and V by 6 bases; bases with no gene match: 13. The CDR3 is CASRETGTGAHDEQFF. CDR3 DNA sequence: TGTGCCAGCAGAGAGACCGGGACAGGGGCGCACGATGAGCAGTTCTTC.

There are a few counts of this clonotype. The CDR3 loop reads CASVGKRLVVDTQYF. In nucleotides, the CDR3 is TGTGCCAGCGTTGGGAAGCGGTTGGTGGTAGATACGCAGTATTTT. The chain joins TRBV28 to TRBJ2-3, with a weak D call TRBD2 (5 bases). V was cut by 8 bases and J by 5 bases, with 20 bases left in between. CDR1 is MDHEN and CDR2 is SYDVKM in the germline V gene. The CDR3 is made up of 15 amino acids.

The chain uses TRBV20-1 and TRBJ2-1; D is perhaps TRBD1 or TRBD2 (5 bases each). The germline CDR1 and CDR2 sequences are DFQATT and SNEGSKA (reference sequence). The V and J ends lost 5 bases and 0 bases respectively, with 8 bases between them. The CDR3 covers 13 residues. Here the CDR3 reads CSAGTISYNEQFF. CDR3 sequence (DNA): TGCAGTGCTGGGACGATCTCCTACAATGAGCAGTTCTTC.

V usage is TRBV5-1 and J usage is TRBJ2-1, with TRBD1 matching 11 bases. Trimming took 3 bases from V and 6 from J; bases not matched to a gene: 5. This CDR3 has 15 amino acids. Per the germline V gene, CDR1 is SGHRS and CDR2 is YFSETQ. As DNA, the CDR3 is TGCGCCAGCAGCTGGGGGGGGACAGGGGGCAATGAGCAGTTCTTC. Its protein product is CASSWGGTGGNEQFF. The complete variable domain, with remaining parts taken from reference TRBV5-1 and TRBJ2-1, reads KAGVTQTPRYLIKTRGQQVTLSCSPISGHRSVSWYQQTPGQGLQFLFEYFSETQRNKGNFPGRFSGRQFSNSRSEMNVSTLELGDSALYLCASSWGGTGGNEQFFGPGTRLTVL.

This clonotype has ten or more counts. J is TRBJ2-5 and V is TRBV11-3; D possibly corresponds to TRBD1 (5 bases). The CDR3 length is 16 residues. Germline V CDR1 and CDR2: SGHNT, YENEEA. Trimming pared 0 bases from V and 4 bases from J, leaving 15 bases between. The CDR3 bases are TGTGCCAGCAGCTTAGAGACGACCAGGGTAATAGAGACCCAGTACTTC. Its protein product is CASSLETTRVIETQYF.